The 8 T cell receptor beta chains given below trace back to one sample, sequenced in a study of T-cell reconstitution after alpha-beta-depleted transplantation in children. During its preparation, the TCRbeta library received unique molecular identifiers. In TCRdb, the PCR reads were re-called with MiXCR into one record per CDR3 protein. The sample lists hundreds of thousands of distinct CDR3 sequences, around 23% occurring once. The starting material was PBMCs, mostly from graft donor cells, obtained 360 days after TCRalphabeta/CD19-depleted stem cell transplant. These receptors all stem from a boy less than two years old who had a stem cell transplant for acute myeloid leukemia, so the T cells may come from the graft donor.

The CDR3 DNA follows: TGTGCCAGCAGCTTGGAGATGGGAAACACAGATACGCAGTATTTT. Protein: CASSLEMGNTDTQYF. The chain has TRBV5-6 and TRBJ2-3; no definite D call. CDR3 length: 15 amino acids. Germline CDR1 SGHDT, CDR2 YYEEEE. V lost 0 bases and J 2 bases, leaving 10 bases between the germline ends.

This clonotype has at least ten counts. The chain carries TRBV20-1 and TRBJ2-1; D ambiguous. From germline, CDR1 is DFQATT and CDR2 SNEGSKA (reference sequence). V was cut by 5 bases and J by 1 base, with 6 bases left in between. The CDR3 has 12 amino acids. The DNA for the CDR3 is TGCAGTGCTGCCCCATCCTACAATGAGCAGTTCTTC. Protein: CSAAPSYNEQFF.

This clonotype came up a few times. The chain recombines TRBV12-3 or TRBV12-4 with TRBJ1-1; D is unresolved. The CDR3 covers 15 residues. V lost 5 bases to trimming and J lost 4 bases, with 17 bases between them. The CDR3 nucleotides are TGTGCCAGCAGTGACCGAAGGGCGGGGTTCACTGAAGCTTTCTTT. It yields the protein CASSDRRAGFTEAFF.

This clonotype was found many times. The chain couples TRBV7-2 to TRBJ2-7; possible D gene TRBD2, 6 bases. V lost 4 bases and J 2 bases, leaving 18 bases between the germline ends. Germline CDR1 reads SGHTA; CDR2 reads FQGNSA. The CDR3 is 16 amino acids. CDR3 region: CASSSLGLLDPYEQYF. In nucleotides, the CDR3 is TGTGCCAGCAGCTCCTTGGGACTTCTCGACCCCTACGAGCAGTACTTC.

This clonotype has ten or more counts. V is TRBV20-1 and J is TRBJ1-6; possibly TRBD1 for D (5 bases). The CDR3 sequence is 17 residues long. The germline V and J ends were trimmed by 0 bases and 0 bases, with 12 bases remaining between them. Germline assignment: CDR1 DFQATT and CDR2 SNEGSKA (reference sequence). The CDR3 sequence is CSARDEWGSSYNSPLHF. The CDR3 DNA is TGCAGTGCTAGAGATGAATGGGGGAGCTCCTATAATTCACCCCTCCACTTT.

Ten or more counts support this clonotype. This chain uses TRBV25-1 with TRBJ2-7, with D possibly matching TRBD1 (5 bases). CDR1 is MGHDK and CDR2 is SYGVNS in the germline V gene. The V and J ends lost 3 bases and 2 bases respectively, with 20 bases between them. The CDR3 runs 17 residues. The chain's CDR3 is CASSDLQHRRVTYEQYV. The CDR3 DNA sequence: TGTGCCAGCAGTGACCTCCAACATCGCAGGGTCACCTACGAGCAGTACGTC.

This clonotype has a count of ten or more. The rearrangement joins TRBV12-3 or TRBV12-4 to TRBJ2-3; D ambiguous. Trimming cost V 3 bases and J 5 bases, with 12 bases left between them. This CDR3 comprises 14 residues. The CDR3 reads CASSFFPILDTQYF. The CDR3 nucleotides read TGTGCCAGCAGTTTTTTCCCGATTCTAGATACGCAGTATTTT.

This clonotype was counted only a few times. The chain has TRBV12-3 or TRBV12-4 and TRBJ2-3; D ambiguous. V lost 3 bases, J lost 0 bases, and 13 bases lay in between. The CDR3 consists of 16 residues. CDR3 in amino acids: CASSFGKETSTDTQYF. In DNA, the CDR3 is TGTGCCAGCAGTTTTGGGAAAGAGACTAGCACAGATACGCAGTATTTT.